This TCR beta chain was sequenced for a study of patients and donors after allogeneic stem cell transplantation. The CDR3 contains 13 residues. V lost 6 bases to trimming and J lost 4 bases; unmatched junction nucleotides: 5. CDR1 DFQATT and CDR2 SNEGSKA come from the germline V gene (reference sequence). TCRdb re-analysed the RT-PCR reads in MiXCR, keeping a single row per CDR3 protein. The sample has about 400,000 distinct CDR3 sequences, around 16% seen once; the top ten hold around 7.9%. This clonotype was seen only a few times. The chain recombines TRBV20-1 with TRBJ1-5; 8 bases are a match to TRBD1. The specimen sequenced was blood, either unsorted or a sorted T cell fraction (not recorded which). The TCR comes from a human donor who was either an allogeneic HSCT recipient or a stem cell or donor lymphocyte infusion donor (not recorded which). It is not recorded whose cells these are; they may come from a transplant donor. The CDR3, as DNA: TGCAGTGCAAGGAGACAGGGGAATCAGCCCCAGCATTTT. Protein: CSARRQGNQPQHF.